These 29 T cell receptor beta chains originate from one sample sequenced in a study of blood T cell repertoires in COVID-19. The method was immunoSEQ multiplex PCR; TCRdb's version includes in-frame clones alone and lacks a portion of them. The table records more than 85,000 clones, approximately 80% of them present only once. The sequenced sample consisted of peripheral blood. These receptors all stem from a man aged 60 to 75 with active or convalescent COVID-19.

The sample holds a few counts of this clone. The gene calls are TRBV11-1 and TRBJ2-7; the D gene is possibly TRBD1 (5 bases). Per the germline V gene, CDR1 is SGHAT and CDR2 is FQDESV (reference sequence). V lost 2 bases and J lost 6, with 5 bases in between. The CDR3 length is 11 residues. CDR3 in amino acids: CASSLRGEQYF. CDR3 DNA: TGTGCCAGCAGCTTAAGGGGCGAGCAGTACTTC. The whole variable domain, filled in from reference TRBV11-1 and TRBJ2-7, reads EAEVAQSPRYKITEKSQAVAFWCDPISGHATLYWYRQILGQGPELLVQFQDESVVDDSQLPKDRFSAERLKGVDSTLKIQPAELGDSAMYLCASSLRGEQYFGPGTRLTVT.

CDR3 coding DNA: TGTGCCACCAGTGACGCGGCGGGAGGCCCCGGGGCCAACGTCCTGACTTTC. It specifies CATSDAAGGPGANVLTF. The genes are TRBV24-1 and TRBJ2-6; 8 bases match TRBD2. From germline, CDR1 is KGHDR and CDR2 SFDVKD. The CDR3 runs to 17 residues. The J segment lost 4 bases and the V segment lost 4 bases, leaving 8 bases of the junction unmatched.

The V gene is TRBV5-8, the J gene TRBJ1-2; D remains unclear. The length of the CDR3 is 12 residues. Germline-derived CDR1 and CDR2 are SGHTS and YDEGEE. Deletions cut 2 bases from V and 5 bases from J, with 7 bases between. The CDR3 sequence: CASSFSAYGYTF. The CDR3 DNA reads as TGTGCCAGCAGCTTTAGCGCATATGGCTACACCTTC.

CDR3 nucleotides: TGTGCCAGTAGTCCAACAGGGTATGATGGAAACACCATATATTTT. Translation: CASSPTGYDGNTIYF. The chain couples TRBV19 to TRBJ1-3; tentative D call: TRBD1 (6 bases). Trimming pared 5 bases from V and 3 bases from J, leaving 14 bases between. Per germline, CDR1 LNHDA and CDR2 SQIVND (reference sequence). The CDR3 extends over 15 amino acids.

The rearrangement uses TRBV4-3 and TRBJ2-3; D possibly corresponds to TRBD2 (6 bases). Between the trimmed V and J ends, which lost 0 bases and 4 bases, there was a span of 8 bases. From germline, CDR1 is LGHNA and CDR2 YSLEER. CDR3 length: 14 residues. CDR3 DNA: TGCGCCAGCAGCCAAGACGGGGGTTCAGATACGCAGTATTTT. It yields the protein CASSQDGGSDTQYF.

J is TRBJ2-3 and V is TRBV6-6; 11 bases are a match to TRBD1. CDR3 length: 14 amino acids. Germline CDR1 is MNHNY and CDR2 is SVGAGI (reference sequence). After removal of 4 bases from V and 4 bases from J, the junction contained 1 base not matched to a gene. Written as DNA, the CDR3 is TGTGCCAGCAGTTGGGGACAGGGGGCAGATACGCAGTATTTT. This encodes CASSWGQGADTQYF.

The chain combines TRBV9 with TRBJ2-1, with 9 bases aligning to TRBD2. Germline V gene sequence: CDR1 SGDLS, CDR2 YYNGEE. Trimming at V came to 3 bases and at J to 10 bases, leaving 14 bases not matched to a gene. CDR3 length: 16 residues. The CDR3 DNA follows: TGTGCCAGCAGCGCCGACCTAGCGGGATCAATCAAGGAGCAGTTCTTC. It yields the protein CASSADLAGSIKEQFF.

The chain links TRBV30 to TRBJ1-2; D is undetermined. Per germline, CDR1 GTSNPN and CDR2 SVGIG (reference sequence). CDR3 length: 14 residues. Trimming shortened V by 0 bases and J by 7 bases, and 15 bases separated the two germline ends. The CDR3 sequence is CAWSVRSRFLGYTF. The DNA for the CDR3 is TGTGCCTGGAGTGTACGGAGTAGGTTCCTTGGCTACACCTTC. The full variable domain, in which reference TRBV30 and TRBJ1-2 provide the parts outside the CDR3, is SQTIHQWPATLVQPVGSPLSLECTVEGTSNPNLYWYRQAAGRGLQLLFYSVGIGQISSEVPQNLSASRPQDRQFILSSKKLLLSDSGFYLCAWSVRSRFLGYTFGSGTRLTVV.

The chain has TRBV27 and TRBJ2-7, with TRBD2 as a possible D gene (5 bases). The V end was cut by 6 bases, the J end by 4 bases, with 16 bases between. This CDR3 is 14 amino acids long. Per the germline V gene, CDR1 is MNHEY and CDR2 is SMNVEV (reference sequence). The CDR3 is CASSLTAGGYEQYF. CDR3 nucleotide sequence: TGTGCCAGCAGCCTAACCGCAGGAGGATACGAGCAGTACTTC.

By sample fraction, this clone is medium-sized. This chain connects TRBV7-2 to TRBJ2-5; 13 nucleotides line up with TRBD2. Germline CDR1 is SGHTA and CDR2 is FQGNSA. Trimming cost V 4 bases and J 5 bases; bases outside gene matches: 1. The CDR3 totals 14 residues. CDR3 DNA sequence: TGTGCCAGCAGCTCACTAGCGGGAGGGGAGACCCAGTACTTC. As protein: CASSSLAGGETQYF.

This clone showed up just a few times. The chain is built from TRBV5-5 and TRBJ1-2; 10 nucleotides match TRBD1. The CDR3 covers 17 residues. The germline V gene encodes CDR1 SGHKS and CDR2 YYEKEE (reference sequence). Losses at the gene ends were 0 bases for V and 0 bases for J; bases not matched to a gene: 5. CDR3 amino acids: CASSLAGTGASNYGYTF. As DNA, the CDR3 is TGTGCCAGCAGCTTGGCCGGGACAGGGGCTTCTAACTATGGCTACACCTTC.

The chain combines TRBV25-1 with TRBJ2-5, with 8 nucleotides matching TRBD1. The length of the CDR3 is 17 residues. Germline CDR1 is MGHDK and CDR2 is SYGVNS. V dropped 2 bases and J dropped 4; count of bases not matched to a gene: 12. CDR3 coding DNA: TGTGCCAGCAGTGAAGACAGGGGCTACCGAACGGGAGAGACCCAGTACTTC. As protein: CASSEDRGYRTGETQYF.

This clone was counted a single time. CDR3 sequence (DNA): TGTGCCAGCTCAGCAAACCGGGACAGACAAAATGAAAAACTGTTTTTT. Translated, it gives CASSANRDRQNEKLFF. The chain couples TRBV18 to TRBJ1-4, with 7 bases fitting TRBD1. V trimming: 5 bases; J trimming: 5 bases; junction bases outside the gene matches: 11. Germline CDR1 reads KGHSH; CDR2 reads LQKENI. This CDR3 is 16 amino acids long. The whole variable domain, remainder taken from reference TRBV18 and TRBJ1-4, is NAGVMQNPRHLVRRRGQEARLRCSPMKGHSHVYWYRQLPEEGLKFMVYLQKENIIDESGMPKERFSAEFPKEGPSILRIQQVVRGDSAAYFCASSANRDRQNEKLFFGSGTQLSVL.

The chain carries TRBV2 and TRBJ1-6; 7 nucleotides align to TRBD1. V lost 7 bases and J lost 7; bases outside the gene matches: 7. Per germline, CDR1 SNHLY and CDR2 FYNNEI. There are 14 residues in the CDR3. In DNA, the CDR3 is TGTGCCAGCAATAAGGACAGGATGAATTCACCCCTCCACTTT. It encodes CASNKDRMNSPLHF.

The rearrangement joins TRBV12-3 or TRBV12-4 to TRBJ2-1; the match to TRBD2 covers 7 bases. The CDR3 sequence is 13 residues long. The trim removed 5 bases at V and 4 bases at J, leaving 2 bases unmatched. Here the CDR3 reads CASSAAGYNEQFF. CDR3 DNA sequence: TGTGCCAGCAGTGCAGCGGGGTACAATGAGCAGTTCTTC.

This rearrangement joins TRBV6-5 to TRBJ2-7; possibly TRBD1 for D (5 bases). Looked up from germline, CDR1 is MNHEY and CDR2 is SVGAGI. The ends were cut back, 4 bases at V and 3 bases at J, with 10 bases in the middle. This CDR3 spans 13 amino acids. CDR3 bases: TGTGCCAGCAGTTCGCCAGGGATCTACGAGCAGTACTTC. Amino acids: CASSSPGIYEQYF.

V and J are TRBV5-1 and TRBJ2-7; 10 bases agree with TRBD2. Germline loops: CDR1 SGHRS, CDR2 YFSETQ. This CDR3 region has 16 residues. Germline trimming cut 2 bases from V and 5 bases from J; bases unmatched to any gene: 10. CDR3 coding DNA: TGCGCCAGCAGCTTTCCATCTAGCGGGAGAGACAACGAGCAGTACTTC. This sequence encodes CASSFPSSGRDNEQYF.

This chain joins TRBV5-1 and TRBJ1-2; perhaps TRBD1 as D (5 bases). This CDR3 region has 12 residues. Germline V gene sequence: CDR1 SGHRS, CDR2 YFSETQ. Between the trimmed V and J ends, which lost 4 bases and 4 bases, there was a span of 8 bases. The CDR3 bases are TGCGCCAGCAGCCCCGGGGGCTATGGCTACACCTTC. Its translation: CASSPGGYGYTF. The full variable domain, in which reference TRBV5-1 and TRBJ1-2 provide the parts outside the CDR3, is KAGVTQTPRYLIKTRGQQVTLSCSPISGHRSVSWYQQTPGQGLQFLFEYFSETQRNKGNFPGRFSGRQFSNSRSEMNVSTLELGDSALYLCASSPGGYGYTFGSGTRLTVV.

The chain links TRBV7-6 to TRBJ1-1; tentative D call: TRBD1 (5 bases). There are 12 residues in the CDR3. Germline CDR1 and CDR2: SGHVS and FNYEAQ. Trimming took off 4 bases at V and 7 bases at J, with 10 bases between the two ends. The CDR3 DNA reads as TGTGCCAGCAGCTCACCAGGGTATGAAGCTTTCTTT. The encoded protein is CASSSPGYEAFF.

The rearrangement links TRBV5-1 to TRBJ2-7; TRBD1 aligns across 9 bases. CDR1 and CDR2 from the germline V gene are SGHRS and YFSETQ. The CDR3 runs to 15 residues. J gave up 5 bases and V 4 bases, and 10 bases lay outside the gene matches. CDR3 protein: CASSPRGTGSHEQYF. CDR3 coding DNA: TGCGCCAGCAGCCCCCGGGGGACAGGGTCCCACGAGCAGTACTTC.

The chain combines TRBV28 with TRBJ2-1; 12 nucleotides match TRBD2. Germline V gives CDR1 MDHEN, CDR2 SYDVKM. Trimming took 4 bases from V and 9 from J; bases not matched to a gene: 7. The CDR3 contains 15 residues. CDR3 region: CASSSRTSGIGEQFF. In DNA form, the CDR3 reads TGTGCCAGCAGTTCCCGGACTAGCGGGATCGGTGAGCAGTTCTTC.

This clone came up many times. V and J are TRBV7-3 and TRBJ2-1; D possibly corresponds to TRBD1 (5 bases). This CDR3 is 13 amino acids long. The germline gives CDR1 SGHTA, CDR2 FQGTGA. The V end was cut by 5 bases, the J end by 4 bases, with 9 bases between. CDR3 region: CASSRQRYNEQFF. The CDR3 DNA reads as TGTGCCAGCAGCAGACAGAGATACAATGAGCAGTTCTTC.

The J gene is TRBJ1-6, the V gene TRBV12-3 or TRBV12-4, with D perhaps matching TRBD1 (5 bases). V shed 9 bases and J shed 7 bases, with 13 bases lying between them. This CDR3 has 13 amino acids. The CDR3 sequence: CASGVGANSPLHF. CDR3 sequence (DNA): TGTGCCAGTGGAGTAGGGGCAAATTCACCCCTCCACTTT.

V and J are TRBV28 and TRBJ1-2; no clear D. CDR3 length: 14 residues. Germline lookup yields CDR1 MDHEN and CDR2 SYDVKM. V was pared by 3 bases and J by 0 bases, with 8 bases between. The CDR3 DNA follows: TGTGCCAGCAGTTTTGCCGGGGCTAACTATGGCTACACCTTC. Encoded protein: CASSFAGANYGYTF.

J is TRBJ1-4 and V is TRBV7-6, with 9 bases fitting TRBD1. This CDR3 comprises 15 residues. Trimming took 0 bases from V and 7 from J; bases not matched to a gene: 3. Germline CDR1 SGHVS, CDR2 FNYEAQ. The CDR3, as DNA: TGTGCCAGCAGCTTAGCGCAGGGACAGGGTGAAAAACTGTTTTTT. Translated, it gives CASSLAQGQGEKLFF.

The V call is TRBV6-4, the J call TRBJ1-6; 7 positions match TRBD1. J gave up 6 bases and V 5 bases, and 7 bases lay outside the gene matches. The CDR3 consists of 15 residues. CDR1 MRHNA and CDR2 SNTAGT come from the germline V gene. CDR3 protein: CASSLRDSGNSPLHF. The CDR3 nucleotides are TGTGCCAGCAGTCTCCGGGACAGCGGTAATTCACCCCTCCACTTT.

V usage is TRBV6-2 or TRBV6-3 and J usage is TRBJ2-7, with D tentatively TRBD2 (5 bases). The germline V gene encodes CDR1 MNHEY and CDR2 SVGEGT. This CDR3 is 13 amino acids long. Trimming stripped 4 bases from V and 5 bases from J, with 12 bases between. CDR3 region: CASSSAEGHEQYV. CDR3 in DNA: TGTGCCAGCAGTTCCGCCGAGGGCCACGAGCAGTACGTC.

V gene TRBV12-3 or TRBV12-4 combines with J gene TRBJ1-1; no clear D. Trimming took 6 bases from V and 10 from J, leaving 15 bases between them. This CDR3 contains 12 residues. CDR3 protein: CASSYPGVGAFF. The DNA for the CDR3 is TGTGCCAGCAGCTATCCGGGAGTCGGAGCTTTCTTT.

In its sample, this clone was seen a few times. The V gene is TRBV19, the J gene TRBJ1-1; 8 nucleotides agree with TRBD1. The J segment lost 1 base and the V segment lost 2 bases, leaving 3 bases of the junction unmatched. The CDR3 length is 15 residues. Germline-derived CDR1 and CDR2 are LNHDA and SQIVND (reference sequence). Here the CDR3 reads CASSISGGWNTEAFF. The CDR3 nucleotides are TGTGCCAGTAGTATATCAGGGGGCTGGAACACTGAAGCTTTCTTT.